Presented here are 6 T cell receptor beta chains from one specimen sequenced in a study of shared clonotypes between healthy human individuals. Assay used: immunoSEQ multiplex PCR; TCRdb lists only in-frame clones, some missing. The sample holds under 2.5 million clones, around 90% seen once. Sequenced input: naive CD4+ T cells from PBMCs. The subset here: CD45RA+ positively selected. All receptors come from a man between 18 and 35 years old in good health. Some clones in this sample may be carry-over from other donors' samples.

The chain employs TRBV9 and TRBJ2-1; no reliable D call. The V gene lost 0 bases and the J gene lost 9 bases, with 13 bases spanning the gap. Germline CDR1 reads SGDLS; CDR2 reads YYNGEE. The CDR3 spans 14 residues. The CDR3 spells CASSVGRSWGEQFF. CDR3 DNA: TGTGCCAGCAGCGTAGGTAGAAGTTGGGGTGAGCAGTTCTTC.

The J gene is TRBJ2-7, the V gene TRBV5-6, with D uncertain. This CDR3 spans 13 amino acids. From germline, CDR1 is SGHDT and CDR2 YYEEEE. Trimming took 4 bases from V and 4 from J, leaving 12 bases between them. CDR3 DNA: TGTGCCAGCAGCCGCCCTGACATTTACGAGCAGTACTTC. It yields the protein CASSRPDIYEQYF.

V and J are TRBV7-3 and TRBJ2-1; D remains ambiguous. The CDR3 extends over 15 amino acids. The germline V and J ends were trimmed by 1 base and 8 bases, with 15 bases remaining between them. Germline V CDR1 and CDR2: SGHTA, FQGTGA. The CDR3 reads CASSLMSPVKDEQFF. CDR3 coding DNA: TGTGCCAGCAGCTTAATGTCACCCGTGAAGGATGAGCAGTTCTTC.

The V gene is TRBV27, the J gene TRBJ2-3; D gene uncertain. Trimming pared 7 bases from V and 6 bases from J, leaving 17 bases between. Germline CDR1 and CDR2: MNHEY and SMNVEV (reference sequence). The CDR3 is made up of 14 amino acids. In nucleotides, the CDR3 is TGTGCCAGCAACGGCGGAGCGCTGGGGGATACGCAGTATTTT. This sequence encodes CASNGGALGDTQYF.

This chain links TRBV5-1 with TRBJ2-1; the match to TRBD2 covers 9 bases. The CDR3 sequence is 16 residues long. The V and J ends lost 4 bases and 7 bases, in that order; junction bases with no gene match: 12. Germline V gene lookup returns CDR1 SGHRS and CDR2 YFSETQ. The CDR3 spells CASSRTTGTSSNEQFF. The CDR3 coding sequence is TGCGCCAGCAGCCGAACAACCGGGACTAGCTCTAATGAGCAGTTCTTC.

CDR3: CASSPISATNEKLFF. CDR3 coding DNA: TGTGCCAGCTCCCCTATTAGTGCAACTAATGAAAAACTGTTTTTT. The chain carries TRBV18 and TRBJ1-4; no clear D gene. The CDR3 length is 15 residues. V dropped 6 bases and J dropped 0 bases, with 11 bases sitting between them. Germline V gives CDR1 KGHSH, CDR2 LQKENI.